This note documents a single T cell receptor beta chain sequence. The data stem from a study of blood T cell repertoires in COVID-19. The trim removed 1 base at V and 2 bases at J, leaving 2 bases unmatched. The germline CDR1 and CDR2 sequences are LNHDA and SQIVND (reference sequence). The length of the CDR3 is 16 residues. Profiling relied on immunoSEQ multiplex PCR, and the TCRdb table lists in-frame clones only, not all of them. The repertoire holds 90,000 to 120,000 clones, with about four fifths as singletons. The rearrangement uses TRBV19 and TRBJ1-4; 9 bases align to TRBD1. Sequencing input: peripheral blood. The sequence came from a man aged 65 to 85 with acute or convalescent COVID-19. DNA of the CDR3: TGTGCCAGTAGTATAGGGACAGGGGCTACTAATGAAAAACTGTTTTTT. Protein: CASSIGTGATNEKLFF.